This entry lists 26 T cell receptor beta chains sequenced from one sample in a study of blood T cells in healthy people across ages. Through a sample-barcoded 5' primer and a J-beta primer mix, a second PCR was run for roughly 6 to 12 cycles. A single record per CDR3 protein comes from TCRdb applying MiXCR to the 5' RACE reads. Among 780,000 or so distinct CDR3 sequences listed, around 25% were seen once. These data were likewise used in another study, on T cells of mothers and their children.

Sequencing was done on a sample of blood. Every receptor here comes from a boy younger than 18 in good health.

The chain has TRBV20-1 and TRBJ2-5; TRBD2 matches at 12 bases. This CDR3 contains 14 residues. Germline CDR1 is DFQATT and CDR2 is SNEGSKA (reference sequence). V was pared by 3 bases and J by 5 bases, with 4 bases of the junction left unmatched. The CDR3 reads CSARGTSGRETQYF. CDR3 coding DNA: TGCAGTGCTAGGGGAACTAGCGGGAGGGAGACCCAGTACTTC.

The V call is TRBV29-1, the J call TRBJ2-1, with TRBD2 matching 9 bases. Trimming cost V 4 bases and J 2 bases; bases outside gene matches: 6. Germline V CDR1 and CDR2: SQVTM, ANQGSEA. This CDR3 contains 15 residues. The CDR3 loop reads CSVVGVAGAYNEQFF. In nucleotides, the CDR3 is TGCAGCGTTGTAGGGGTAGCGGGAGCCTACAATGAGCAGTTCTTC.

The chain employs TRBV6-6 and TRBJ1-1; TRBD1 matches at 7 bases. The CDR3 length is 15 residues. Germline CDR1 is MNHNY and CDR2 is SVGAGI (reference sequence). The junction had 11 bases not matched to a gene; V was cut back by 6 bases and J by 4 bases. CDR3 sequence reads: CASRPQQGSGTEAFF. CDR3 nucleotide sequence: TGTGCCAGCAGACCCCAACAGGGGTCGGGCACTGAAGCTTTCTTT.

V and J are TRBV29-1 and TRBJ2-1, with unresolved D. The CDR3 is made up of 13 amino acids. Per the germline V gene, CDR1 is SQVTM and CDR2 is ANQGSEA. Trimming removed 4 bases from V and 8 bases from J, with 15 bases in between. CDR3 residues: CSVAGEHRDEQFF. The CDR3 DNA is TGCAGCGTTGCGGGCGAACACCGTGATGAGCAGTTCTTC.

This clonotype occurred a few times. The rearrangement uses TRBV28 and TRBJ2-1; TRBD1 or TRBD2 may be the D gene (5 bases each). Germline CDR1 MDHEN, CDR2 SYDVKM. CDR3 length: 17 amino acids. Trimming shortened V by 1 base and J by 3 bases, and 16 bases separated the two germline ends. This CDR3 is CASSLLGLAPRYNEQFF. The CDR3 DNA follows: TGTGCCAGCAGTTTATTGGGGCTAGCACCACGCTACAATGAGCAGTTCTTC.

This clonotype has only a few counts. V usage is TRBV20-1 and J usage is TRBJ2-1; D may match TRBD1 or TRBD2 (7 bases each). The CDR3 length is 17 residues. The V gene lost 4 bases and the J gene lost 0 bases, with 19 bases spanning the gap. Germline CDR1 DFQATT, CDR2 SNEGSKA (reference sequence). This CDR3 reads CSANPGGQTGSYNEQFF. CDR3 coding DNA: TGCAGTGCTAATCCGGGGGGACAGACCGGCTCCTACAATGAGCAGTTCTTC.

This clonotype was seen a handful of times. V gene TRBV19 combines with J gene TRBJ2-7; 10 bases fit TRBD1. With V trimmed by 5 bases and J by 5 bases, 3 bases remained unmatched. Germline values: CDR1 LNHDA, CDR2 SQIVND (reference sequence). The CDR3 contains 13 residues. CDR3 nucleotides: TGTGCCAGTAGTGTGGACAGGGGGGACGAGCAGTACTTC. Translation: CASSVDRGDEQYF.

This clonotype was counted once. The chain couples TRBV6-5 to TRBJ1-3, with D unclear. Trimming cost V 7 bases and J 5 bases, with 6 bases left between them. This CDR3 contains 11 residues. CDR1 MNHEY and CDR2 SVGAGI come from the germline V gene. CDR3: CASMRRNTIYF. The CDR3 DNA reads TGTGCCAGCATGCGGAGAAACACCATATATTTT.

The V and J genes are TRBV14 and TRBJ2-1; D perhaps matches TRBD1 (5 bases). The better agreement between TRBJ2-5 and the DNA end casts doubt on the J call. The CDR3 runs to 17 residues. In germline, CDR1 is SGHDN, CDR2 FVKESK. CDR3 sequence (DNA): TGTGCCAGCAGCCAAGTAATTCTGGACACAAGAAAAGAGACCCAGTACTTC. It translates to CASSQVILDTRKETQYF.

The sample holds a few counts of this clonotype. No conserved phenylalanine or tryptophan ends this CDR3, so it is likely a read error. This chain links TRBV7-9 with TRBJ2-1, with D unresolved. TRBJ2-5 explains the end of the DNA better; the J call may be wrong. The CDR3 length is 16 residues. Germline CDR1 is SEHNR and CDR2 is FQNEAQ (reference sequence). The chain's CDR3 is CASSGEGWRGEETQYS. In DNA form, the CDR3 reads TGTGCCAGCAGCGGAGAAGGGTGGCGAGGCGAAGAGACCCAGTACTCC.

This clonotype was seen more than once but under ten times. The chain has TRBV18 and TRBJ2-7; D is undetermined. Per the germline V gene, CDR1 is KGHSH and CDR2 is LQKENI. The CDR3 has 13 amino acids. V lost 6 bases to trimming and J lost 6 bases, with 15 bases between them. The CDR3 loop reads CASSERTRLEQYF. CDR3 in DNA: TGTGCCAGCTCTGAACGGACCCGTCTCGAGCAGTACTTC.

The V and J genes are TRBV6-2 or TRBV6-3 and TRBJ2-5; TRBD1 agrees at 10 bases. V was clipped by 6 bases and J by 5 bases; unmatched bases: 9. In germline, CDR1 is MNHEY, CDR2 SVGEGT. This CDR3 is built from 15 residues. The CDR3 nucleotides read TGTGCCAGCAGATCGGACAGGGGGTCTGGGGAGACCCAGTACTTC. It codes for CASRSDRGSGETQYF.

This clonotype was seen more than once but under ten times. In nucleotides, the CDR3 is TGTGCCAGCAGTTTCAGGGGGGCAAACATTCAGTACTTC. Its translation is CASSFRGANIQYF. The chain carries TRBV12-3 or TRBV12-4 and TRBJ2-4; TRBD1 might be the D (7 bases). The CDR3 sequence is 13 residues long. Trimming removed 3 bases at V and 6 bases at J, with 9 bases between.

The V gene is TRBV27, the J gene TRBJ2-6; TRBD2 might be the D (5 bases). V lost 5 bases to trimming and J lost 2 bases, with 10 bases between them. There are 15 residues in the CDR3. Per the germline V gene, CDR1 is MNHEY and CDR2 is SMNVEV (reference sequence). CDR3: CASSPRRAGANVLTF. CDR3 bases: TGTGCCAGCAGTCCTCGGCGGGCTGGGGCCAACGTCCTGACTTTC.

In its sample, this clonotype was seen a few times. The chain joins TRBV29-1 to TRBJ2-1; the match to TRBD2 covers 9 bases. The ends lost 6 bases at V and 4 bases at J; junction bases unmatched: 7. The CDR3 is 14 amino acids. CDR1 is SQVTM and CDR2 is ANQGSEA in the germline V gene. The CDR3 loop reads CSVKTSGYYNEQFF. The CDR3 DNA reads as TGCAGCGTAAAAACTAGCGGGTATTACAATGAGCAGTTCTTC.

V usage is TRBV12-3 or TRBV12-4 and J usage is TRBJ2-3; 8 bases align to TRBD2. Germline trimming cut 3 bases from V and 4 bases from J; bases unmatched to any gene: 6. CDR3 length: 15 amino acids. The CDR3 nucleotides read TGTGCCAGCAGTTTTACGGGAGGGGGGCCAGATACGCAGTATTTT. Amino acid sequence: CASSFTGGGPDTQYF.

The rearrangement joins TRBV13 to TRBJ2-1; TRBD2 aligns across 10 bases. Per the germline V gene, CDR1 is PRHDT and CDR2 is FYEKMQ (reference sequence). The CDR3 is 21 residues long. V shed 4 bases and J 6 bases; nucleotides not matched to a gene: 24. The CDR3 DNA sequence: TGTGCCAGCAGCTCGAAAAGGGCCCTAGCGGGAGACACTGCAGAGTGCAATGAGCAGTTCTTC. The encoded protein is CASSSKRALAGDTAECNEQFF.

In this sample, this clonotype turned up a few times. V gene TRBV20-1 combines with J gene TRBJ2-5, with D perhaps matching TRBD1 or TRBD2 (6 bases each). Trimming left V 4 bases short and J 2 bases short, with 17 bases between. Germline values: CDR1 DFQATT, CDR2 SNEGSKA (reference sequence). CDR3 length equals 15 residues. CDR3 residues: CSATSPGASQETQYF. CDR3 coding DNA: TGCAGTGCTACATCCCCGGGGGCGTCTCAAGAGACCCAGTACTTC.

The V and J genes are TRBV4-1 and TRBJ2-3; 12 nucleotides agree with TRBD2. The CDR3 covers 16 residues. The J segment lost 4 bases and the V segment lost 4 bases, leaving 6 bases of the junction unmatched. Germline V gene data show CDR1 as MGHRA and CDR2 as YSYEKL. The CDR3 DNA sequence: TGCGCCAGCAGCCCCCGACTAGCGGGGGCCCCAGATACGCAGTATTTT. Residues: CASSPRLAGAPDTQYF.

This clonotype was picked up a small number of times. The gene calls are TRBV4-1 and TRBJ1-2; no clear D. The CDR3 consists of 14 residues. Germline V gives CDR1 MGHRA, CDR2 YSYEKL. The V gene lost 2 bases and the J gene lost 1 base, with 8 bases spanning the gap. Here the CDR3 DNA reads TGCGCCAGCAGCCAACCACAGAATAACTATGGCTACACCTTC. Its protein is CASSQPQNNYGYTF.

This clonotype was seen a few times. The V and J genes are TRBV21-1 and TRBJ2-5. TRBV21-1 corresponds to a pseudogene. The CDR3 sequence is 12 residues long. This chain's CDR3 is CASSKRQETQYF. CDR3 nucleotide sequence: TGTGCCAGCAGCAAACGTCAAGAGACCCAGTACTTC.

This clonotype occurred a few times. The chain uses TRBV12-3 or TRBV12-4 and TRBJ1-5; 8 nucleotides line up with TRBD1. The CDR3 runs to 17 residues. After removal of 6 bases from V and 2 bases from J, the junction contained 12 bases not matched to a gene. In DNA form, the CDR3 reads TGTGCCAGCAGCCCGGGGCCTGGACAGGGAGGCAATCAGCCCCAGCATTTT. It codes for CASSPGPGQGGNQPQHF.

This clonotype was found a few times. The chain is built from TRBV28 and TRBJ2-3, with D unclear. Germline V CDR1 and CDR2: MDHEN, SYDVKM. CDR3 length: 14 amino acids. Trimming stripped 6 bases from V and 3 bases from J, with 13 bases between. The CDR3 sequence: CASSPALRTDTQYF. The CDR3 bases are TGTGCCAGCAGCCCCGCCCTTCGGACAGATACGCAGTATTTT.

The CDR3 sequence: CASSYSGAGLDEQFF. The CDR3 DNA reads TGTGCCAGCAGTTACTCGGGTGCGGGTTTGGATGAGCAGTTCTTC. V gene TRBV6-5 combines with J gene TRBJ2-1; D is perhaps TRBD2 (5 bases). This CDR3 contains 15 residues. With 0 bases removed from V and 8 bases from J, the gap between germline ends came to 14 bases. CDR1 is MNHEY, CDR2 SVGAGI, per germline.

Of note for this clonotype: One end of the junction is discordant with germline, which a read error may explain. The chain recombines TRBV7-2 with TRBJ1-1, with a weak D call TRBD1 (5 bases). Germline loops: CDR1 SGHTA, CDR2 FQGNSA. This CDR3 comprises 11 residues. CDR3 nucleotides: TGTGCCGGCAGCTTAGGGGTTGAAGCTTTCTTT. Its translation is CAGSLGVEAFF. The full variable domain, its missing parts supplied by reference TRBV7-2 and TRBJ1-1, is GAGVSQSPSNKVTEKGKDVELRCDPISGHTALYWYRQSLGQGLEFLIYFQGNSAPDKSGLPSDRFSAERTGGSVSTLTIQRTQQEDSAVYLCAGSLGVEAFFGQGTRLTVV.

V usage is TRBV28 and J usage is TRBJ2-7; tentatively, D is TRBD1 or TRBD2 (6 bases each). The CDR3 consists of 16 residues. The ends were cut back, 6 bases at V and 2 bases at J, with 20 bases in the middle. CDR1 is MDHEN, CDR2 SYDVKM, per germline. This chain's CDR3 is CASSFLGGTPAYEQYF. The CDR3 DNA is TGTGCCAGCAGCTTCCTAGGGGGGACCCCAGCCTACGAGCAGTACTTC.